This T cell receptor beta chain was sequenced in a study of T cell responses to AZD1222 COVID-19 vaccine. Assay: immunoSEQ multiplex PCR; the TCRdb copy retains only in-frame clones and omits some. The data show 150,000 to 200,000 clones, around nine tenths seen once. This CDR3 spans 15 amino acids. Germline values: CDR1 KGHSH, CDR2 LQKENI. V was cut by 1 base and J by 4 bases, with 13 bases left in between. This TCR was recovered from an adult who received the AZD1222 COVID-19 vaccine. This specimen consisted of peripheral blood, obtained 28 days after the second AZD1222 dose. The genes are TRBV18 and TRBJ2-5, with D uncertain. CDR3 coding DNA: TGTGCCAGCTCACCACGGGCTAGTCGCGGAGAGACCCAGTACTTC. Residues: CASSPRASRGETQYF.